The clone carrying this TCR beta chain occurred a few times. Its target is not known. The source of the sample is a study of post-analysis software for immune sequencing data. cDNA libraries for TCR beta contained unique molecular identifiers. T cells, about 0.9 to 10 million of them, yielded some 510,000 cDNA molecules. TCRdb ran MiXCR on the PCR reads and lists one entry per CDR3 protein. The sample yields hundreds of thousands of distinct CDR3 sequences, 45% seen once. Study conclusions and caveats: Patients had higher frequencies than controls of about five TRBV segments, including TRBV5-6, TRBV5-1 and TRBV20-1. People with multiple sclerosis had a significantly lower normalized Chao1 diversity than controls did. The authors found that F measure strongly co-clustered same-batch samples.

Trimming removed 6 bases at V and 3 bases at J, with 6 bases between. This CDR3 region has 11 residues. The receptor was derived from a girl under 18 with multiple sclerosis. The sample consisted of blood. The V and J genes are TRBV12-3 or TRBV12-4 and TRBJ2-7; D is undetermined. CDR3 DNA: TGTGCCAGCAGGGGCCGCTACGAGCAGTACTTC. Its translation: CASRGRYEQYF.